This is a list of T cell receptor beta chains from one sample in a study of T-cell reconstitution after alpha-beta-depleted transplantation in children. TCRdb itself ran the PCR reads through MiXCR, one entry per CDR3 protein. The data contain roughly 610,000 distinct CDR3 sequences, about 10% of them singletons. The material sequenced was PBMCs from the stem cell graft donor, taken from the stem cell graft. The receptors derive from a human donor who donated a stem cell graft to a child with acute myeloid leukemia. Each CDR3 is given with its conserved first and last residue. The order of the fields is J gene, V gene, clone size, D gene, CDR3 DNA, CDR3 protein. D genes are given only for firm matches. A clone size is listed for some rows: how often the clone was seen (once, few, many), or a class if it is expanded.

j_gene: TRBJ1-5
v_gene: TRBV10-3
abundance: many
d_gene: TRBD1
CDR3nt: TGTGCCATCAGTGGTGGGACAGACAATCAGCCCCAGCATTTT
CDR3aa: CAISGGTDNQPQHF

j_gene: TRBJ2-1
v_gene: TRBV27
abundance: few
d_gene: TRBD2
CDR3nt: TGTGCCAGCAGTGCAGTAGCGGGAGGGCCCCCCAATGAGCAGTTCTTC
CDR3aa: CASSAVAGGPPNEQFF

j_gene: TRBJ2-5
v_gene: TRBV4-3
abundance: many
d_gene: -
CDR3nt: TGCGCCAGCAGCCAAGGTCGGGGTACTGAAGAGACCCAGTACTTC
CDR3aa: CASSQGRGTEETQYF

j_gene: TRBJ1-4
v_gene: TRBV28
abundance: few
d_gene: TRBD1
CDR3nt: TGTGCCAGCAGTTTACCGCCACAGGGGGCAGGACTGTTTTTT
CDR3aa: CASSLPPQGAGLFF

j_gene: TRBJ1-5
v_gene: TRBV18
abundance: -
d_gene: -
CDR3nt: TGTGCCAGCTCACCCTTGAAGGGGTCTGGTGGCAATCAGCCCCAGCATTTT
CDR3aa: CASSPLKGSGGNQPQHF

j_gene: TRBJ2-1
v_gene: TRBV7-2
abundance: -
d_gene: -
CDR3nt: TGTGCCAGCAGCTTAGCGGGAGGAGGTCCGTTCTTC
CDR3aa: CASSLAGGGPFF

j_gene: TRBJ1-1
v_gene: TRBV30
abundance: -
d_gene: -
CDR3nt: TGTGCCTGGACCTTAATCGTGGTGAACACTGAAGCTTTCTTT
CDR3aa: CAWTLIVVNTEAFF

j_gene: TRBJ2-7
v_gene: TRBV12-3/TRBV12-4
abundance: many
d_gene: -
CDR3nt: TGTGCCAGCAGTTTATTCACTTCCGAGCAGTACTTC
CDR3aa: CASSLFTSEQYF

j_gene: TRBJ2-3
v_gene: TRBV11-2
abundance: -
d_gene: TRBD2
CDR3nt: TGTGCCAGCAGCTTAGGATCTAGCGGTGCTAGCACAGATACGCAGTATTTT
CDR3aa: CASSLGSSGASTDTQYF

j_gene: TRBJ2-1
v_gene: TRBV20-1
abundance: many
d_gene: -
CDR3nt: TGCAGTGCTAGAGGCGAACCCTCAGGGCAGTTCTTC
CDR3aa: CSARGEPSGQFF

j_gene: TRBJ2-2
v_gene: TRBV20-1
abundance: few
d_gene: -
CDR3nt: TGCAGTGCGCCTCGACTAGAACGGAACACCGGGGAGCTGTTTTTT
CDR3aa: CSAPRLERNTGELFF

j_gene: TRBJ2-7
v_gene: TRBV4-3
abundance: few
d_gene: TRBD2
CDR3nt: TGCGCCAGCAGCCAAGATCGGGCTAGCGGCACCTACGAGCAGTACTTC
CDR3aa: CASSQDRASGTYEQYF

j_gene: TRBJ2-7
v_gene: TRBV4-3
abundance: few
d_gene: -
CDR3nt: TGCGCCAGCAGCCTACATCAACGGACAGCCATTTACGAGCAGTACTTC
CDR3aa: CASSLHQRTAIYEQYF

j_gene: TRBJ2-1
v_gene: TRBV4-2
abundance: few
d_gene: TRBD2
CDR3nt: TGTGCCAGCAGCCTAACACCGGGACTAGGGGCTGGGGAGCAGTTCTTC
CDR3aa: CASSLTPGLGAGEQFF

j_gene: TRBJ1-1
v_gene: TRBV15
abundance: many
d_gene: TRBD1
CDR3nt: TGTGCCACCAGCAGACTCAGACAGGGGCTGAAAGCTTTCTTT
CDR3aa: CATSRLRQGLKAFF

j_gene: TRBJ1-4
v_gene: TRBV20-1
abundance: many
d_gene: -
CDR3nt: TGCAGTGCTAGTTTTCACCCTACAACTAATGAAAAACTGTTTTTT
CDR3aa: CSASFHPTTNEKLFF

j_gene: TRBJ2-3
v_gene: TRBV20-1
abundance: many
d_gene: TRBD2
CDR3nt: TGCAGTGCTAGAGATGCTAGCGGGAGGAAGGAACACGGAGATACGCAGTATTTT
CDR3aa: CSARDASGRKEHGDTQYF

j_gene: TRBJ1-2
v_gene: TRBV19
abundance: few
d_gene: TRBD1
CDR3nt: TGTGCCAGTAGTTGGACAGGAGACTATGGCTACACCTTC
CDR3aa: CASSWTGDYGYTF

j_gene: TRBJ2-5
v_gene: TRBV4-3
abundance: many
d_gene: TRBD2
CDR3nt: TGCGCCAGCAGCGAAACCTTAGCGGGAGAAGAGACCCAGTACTTC
CDR3aa: CASSETLAGEETQYF

j_gene: TRBJ1-5
v_gene: TRBV12-3/TRBV12-4
abundance: -
d_gene: TRBD1
CDR3nt: TGTGCCAGCACCCCCTCGGGGCAGGGGGCTCTAAATCAGCCCCAGCATTTT
CDR3aa: CASTPSGQGALNQPQHF

j_gene: TRBJ1-2
v_gene: TRBV5-1
abundance: many
d_gene: -
CDR3nt: TGCGCCAGCAGCTTGGAGCGCAGGGAGGGCTATGGCTACACCTTC
CDR3aa: CASSLERREGYGYTF

j_gene: TRBJ2-5
v_gene: TRBV20-1
abundance: -
d_gene: TRBD1
CDR3nt: TGCAGTGCTAGAAGGGACAGATTACAAGAGACCCAGTACTTC
CDR3aa: CSARRDRLQETQYF

j_gene: TRBJ1-5
v_gene: TRBV6-2/TRBV6-3
abundance: -
d_gene: TRBD1
CDR3nt: TGTGCCAGCAGTTACTCCGGGACAGGGGGCAATCAGCCCCAGCATTTT
CDR3aa: CASSYSGTGGNQPQHF

j_gene: TRBJ2-1
v_gene: TRBV7-6
abundance: -
d_gene: TRBD2
CDR3nt: TGTGCCGACAGCTCTAGATCCGGGACTAGCGCATACAATGAGCAGTTCTTC
CDR3aa: CADSSRSGTSAYNEQFF